The entry below gives a single T cell receptor (beta chain) sequence along with its context. Generated by immunoSEQ multiplex PCR, the TCRdb table keeps only in-frame clones and is missing some. The sample contains approximately 150,000 clones, approximately 87% of which appear only once. This entry belongs to a study of blood T cell repertoires in COVID-19. Germline trimming cut 2 bases from V and 3 bases from J; bases unmatched to any gene: 8. Germline V gene data show CDR1 as MNHEY and CDR2 as SMNVEV (reference sequence). This CDR3 has 16 amino acids. The TCR sequence derives from a woman aged 45-65 years with active or convalescent COVID-19. The V call is TRBV27, the J call TRBJ2-3, with 7 bases matching TRBD1. Sequenced: peripheral blood. The CDR3 DNA is TGTGCCAGCAGTTTAAGGGCAGGGGGACCGACAGATACGCAGTATTTT. This gives the protein CASSLRAGGPTDTQYF.